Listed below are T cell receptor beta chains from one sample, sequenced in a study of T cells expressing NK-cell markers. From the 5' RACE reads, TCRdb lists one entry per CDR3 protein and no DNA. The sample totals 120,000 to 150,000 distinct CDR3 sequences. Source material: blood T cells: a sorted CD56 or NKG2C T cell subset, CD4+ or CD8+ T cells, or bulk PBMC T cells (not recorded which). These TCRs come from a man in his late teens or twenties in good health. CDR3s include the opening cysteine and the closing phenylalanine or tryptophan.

CDR3 protein: CASSLAGQSETEAFF; J gene: TRBJ1-1; V gene: TRBV7-8
CDR3 protein: CASSPDRVNTGELFF; J gene: TRBJ2-2; V gene: TRBV3-1
CDR3 protein: CASSLFTGAYEQYF; J gene: TRBJ2-7; V gene: TRBV27
CDR3 protein: CASSVTSGRGSTDTQYF; J gene: TRBJ2-3; V gene: TRBV6-1
CDR3 protein: CASSSRDQRPYEQYF; J gene: TRBJ2-7; V gene: TRBV12-3/TRBV12-4
CDR3 protein: CASRTGTSFTGELFF; J gene: TRBJ2-2; V gene: TRBV12-3/TRBV12-4
CDR3 protein: CASSSAEGADTQYF; J gene: TRBJ2-3; V gene: TRBV5-1
CDR3 protein: CASSSHDRGLAGEEETQYF; J gene: TRBJ2-5; V gene: TRBV12-3/TRBV12-4
CDR3 protein: CATSETGKGRIDTQYF; J gene: TRBJ2-3; V gene: TRBV24-1
CDR3 protein: CASSLVNSKQETQYF; J gene: TRBJ2-5; V gene: TRBV7-9
CDR3 protein: CASSLGLPGDEQFF; J gene: TRBJ2-1; V gene: TRBV7-8
CDR3 protein: CASSLREKSGNEQFF; J gene: TRBJ2-1; V gene: TRBV5-6
CDR3 protein: CASSSGGSSGEFF; J gene: TRBJ2-1; V gene: TRBV7-8
CDR3 protein: CASSLDRAGRDEQFF; J gene: TRBJ2-1; V gene: TRBV12-3/TRBV12-4
CDR3 protein: CASSGLAGALETQYF; J gene: TRBJ2-5; V gene: TRBV12-3/TRBV12-4